The clone carrying this T cell receptor (beta chain) was counted many times. Preparation of the TCRbeta library involved a method that used unique molecular identifiers. MiXCR, applied by TCRdb to the PCR reads, yields one record per CDR3 protein. The sample yields 150,000 to 200,000 distinct CDR3 sequences, less than 15% seen once. The data were obtained in a study of T-cell reconstitution after alpha-beta-depleted transplantation in children. The junction had 14 bases not matched to a gene; V was cut back by 5 bases and J by 4 bases. Per germline, CDR1 SGHVS and CDR2 FQNEAQ. This CDR3 has 16 amino acids.

The receptor was isolated from a human donor who donated a stem cell graft to a child with acute lymphoblastic leukemia. The material sequenced was PBMCs from the stem cell graft donor, taken from the stem cell graft. The V call is TRBV7-8, the J call TRBJ2-7, with 7 bases that match TRBD1. The CDR3 reads CASSQLFRDREYEQYF. The DNA of the CDR3 is TGTGCCAGCAGCCAATTATTCCGGGACAGAGAATACGAGCAGTACTTC. Drawing the rest from reference TRBV7-8 and TRBJ2-7, the complete variable domain is GAGVSQSPRYKVAKRGQDVALRCDPISGHVSLFWYQQALGQGPEFLTYFQNEAQLDKSGLPSDRFFAERPEGSVSTLKIQRTQQEDSAVYLCASSQLFRDREYEQYFGPGTRLTVT.